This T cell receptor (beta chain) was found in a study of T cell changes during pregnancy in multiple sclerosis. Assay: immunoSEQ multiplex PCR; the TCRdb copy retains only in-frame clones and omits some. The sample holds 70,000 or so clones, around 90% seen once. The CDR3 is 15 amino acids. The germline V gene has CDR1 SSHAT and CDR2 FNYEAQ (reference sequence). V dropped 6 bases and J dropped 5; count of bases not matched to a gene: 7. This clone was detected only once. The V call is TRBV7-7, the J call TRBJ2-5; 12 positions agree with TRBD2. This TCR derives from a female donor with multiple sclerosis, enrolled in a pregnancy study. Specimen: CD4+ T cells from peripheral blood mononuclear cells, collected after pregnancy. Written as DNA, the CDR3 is TGTGCCAGCAGTTCCCGACTAGCGGGGGTCGAGACCCAGTACTTC. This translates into CASSSRLAGVETQYF. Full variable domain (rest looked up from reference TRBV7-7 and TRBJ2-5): GAGVSQSPRYKVTKRGQDVTLRCDPISSHATLYWYQQALGQGPEFLTYFNYEAQPDKSGLPSDRFSAERPEGSISTLTIQRTEQRDSAMYRCASSSRLAGVETQYFGPGTRLLVL.